This T cell receptor (beta chain) was retrieved from a study of blood T cell repertoires in COVID-19. Study-level information: PBMCs, B-cell-depleted T cells, or T cells were the source of the cDNA or gDNA that made up the material.

Profiling relied on immunoSEQ multiplex PCR, and the TCRdb table lists in-frame clones only, not all of them. This table holds 300,000 to 350,000 clones, about 90% found once. The clonotype was recovered from a man younger than 35 with active or convalescent COVID-19. The source material was peripheral blood.

CDR3 region: CASIGTSGGLNTGELFF. CDR3 DNA sequence: TGCGCCAGCATCGGGACTAGCGGGGGACTGAACACCGGGGAGCTGTTTTTT. The genes are TRBV5-1 and TRBJ2-2; 14 bases match TRBD2. Germline V lookup: CDR1 SGHRS, CDR2 YFSETQ. Trimming took 6 bases from V and 1 from J; bases not matched to a gene: 5. The CDR3 is 17 residues long.